The next 8 T cell receptor beta chains were all read from a single sample in a study of T cells in localized non-small cell lung cancer. Measured with immunoSEQ multiplex PCR; TCRdb has only the in-frame clones, and not every one. The data contain nearly 25,000 clones, about 92% of them singletons. Sequencing used peripheral blood, obtained before any cancer treatment. These receptors originate from a man aged 40 to 75 with stage III squamous cell lung carcinoma.

This chain uses TRBV9 with TRBJ2-2; D is possibly TRBD1 (6 bases). Trimming took off 0 bases at V and 0 bases at J, with 6 bases between the two ends. CDR3 length: 15 amino acids. Germline CDR1 is SGDLS and CDR2 is YYNGEE. The CDR3 here is CASSVGTANTGELFF. Written as DNA, the CDR3 is TGTGCCAGCAGCGTAGGGACAGCGAACACCGGGGAGCTGTTTTTT.

This clone occurred once. CDR3 amino acids: CASSIRGEGETQYF. The CDR3 DNA is TGTGCCAGTAGTATACGCGGGGAGGGCGAGACCCAGTACTTC. This rearrangement joins TRBV19 to TRBJ2-5, with 7 bases identical to TRBD2. The germline V gene has CDR1 LNHDA and CDR2 SQIVND (reference sequence). The CDR3 has 14 amino acids. The V segment lost 2 bases and the J segment 5 bases; nucleotides outside the gene matches: 5.

This chain connects TRBV2 to TRBJ1-6; 9 bases fit TRBD1. In germline, CDR1 is SNHLY, CDR2 FYNNEI. The J segment lost 9 bases and the V segment lost 2 bases, leaving 5 bases of the junction unmatched. This CDR3 region has 15 residues. DNA of the CDR3: TGTGCCAGCAGTGAAAATGGACAGGGGTTTTCACCCCTCCACTTT. It is translated as CASSENGQGFSPLHF. Variable domain in full (rest from reference TRBV2 and TRBJ1-6): EPEVTQTPSHQVTQMGQEVILRCVPISNHLYFYWYRQILGQKVEFLVSFYNNEISEKSEIFDDQFSVERPDGSNFTLKIRSTKLEDSAMYFCASSENGQGFSPLHFGNGTRLTVT.

The chain is built from TRBV7-9 and TRBJ1-1, with D possibly matching TRBD1 (5 bases). This CDR3 is built from 13 residues. Germline CDR1 reads SEHNR; CDR2 reads FQNEAQ (reference sequence). Trimming cost V 5 bases and J 1 base, with 8 bases left between them. CDR3 region: CASSPDTNTEAFF. In nucleotides, the CDR3 is TGTGCCAGCAGCCCGGACACGAACACTGAAGCTTTCTTT.

The genes are TRBV5-1 and TRBJ2-3, with TRBD2 matching over 7 bases. The CDR3 runs to 17 residues. J gave up 3 bases and V 0 bases, and 10 bases lay outside the gene matches. From germline, CDR1 is SGHRS and CDR2 YFSETQ. Here the CDR3 DNA reads TGCGCCAGCAGCTTGGATTCGGCGGGAGCCGGAACAGATACGCAGTATTTT. It is translated as CASSLDSAGAGTDTQYF.

The V gene is TRBV28, the J gene TRBJ2-3; D may be TRBD1 (6 bases). The CDR3 sequence is 14 residues long. The germline CDR1 and CDR2 sequences are MDHEN and SYDVKM. V gave up 5 bases and J gave up 0 bases, with 9 bases separating them. This CDR3 reads CASSLGGSTDTQYF. CDR3 coding DNA: TGTGCCAGCAGTCTAGGGGGAAGCACAGATACGCAGTATTTT.

The chain joins TRBV28 to TRBJ2-1, with 11 bases identical to TRBD2. CDR3 length equals 15 residues. Germline CDR1 is MDHEN and CDR2 is SYDVKM. J gave up 5 bases and V 5 bases, and 5 bases lay outside the gene matches. As DNA, the CDR3 is TGTGCCAGCAGTGTAGCGGGAGGGCCCCACAATGAGCAGTTCTTC. Translation: CASSVAGGPHNEQFF.

The chain carries TRBV5-4 and TRBJ2-7, with D uncertain. The V gene lost 4 bases and the J gene lost 5 bases, with 13 bases spanning the gap. The CDR3 totals 13 residues. Germline CDR1 and CDR2: SGHNT and YYREEE (reference sequence). The CDR3 region is CASSPYSRDEQYF. The CDR3 DNA is TGTGCCAGCAGCCCTTACTCTAGAGACGAGCAGTACTTC.